A single T cell receptor (beta chain) is shown here with its context. Its antigen is still unknown. It has no much larger one-base neighbor in the sample; base qualities were not kept. The entry originates in a study of OX40 agonist ivuxolimab in advanced cancers. Context from the whole study: Ivuxolimab was an agonistic, fully human IgG2 monoclonal antibody directed against OX40 (CD134), a costimulatory receptor. Patients were allowed to have had prior anti-PD-1, anti-PD-L1 or anti-CTLA-4 therapy, and approximately 41% of the dose-escalation patients had previously received checkpoint inhibitors. Intravenous ivuxolimab was administered to patients every 2 weeks at six dose levels: 0.01, 0.1, 0.3, 1.5, 3 and 10 mg/kg. Of the roughly 52 dose-escalation patients, hepatocellular carcinoma was present in 19, melanoma in roughly 15, renal cell carcinoma in 9 and head and neck cancer in 9. The paper describes the monotherapy dose-escalation part (N of about 52 patients) of the phase I trial of ivuxolimab. Three dose-escalation patients achieved partial responses, one with hepatocellular carcinoma and two with cutaneous melanoma. In the dose-escalation cohort, around four fifths of patients were male, and the mean age was roughly 60 years, with a range of about 23 to 90. The purpose of peripheral TCRbeta sequencing was to test whether ivuxolimab changed TCR sequence diversity and led to clonal T-cell expansion. Findings and caveats that apply to the study as a whole: Partial responders in the 0.1-3.0 mg/kg groups had among the lowest normalized peripheral clonal expansion, especially among CD8+ T cells. Low levels of normalized T-cell clonal expansion were also seen in some patients who did not respond. Clonal expansion of both CD4+ and CD8+ blood T cells was observed from baseline to week 6 at doses 0.1 to 3.0 mg/kg. After ivuxolimab, CD8+ T cells had more expanded clones than CD4+ T cells on average. The antigen specificity of the peripheral T cells that underwent clonal expansion was not determined.

CDR1 and CDR2 are drawn from the germline V gene: ENHRY, SYGVKD. From the cysteine up to the phenylalanine, the CDR3 has a length of 14 residues. The retained sequence is limited to the CDR3, 42 bases, with the frame set at the first base. V loses 3 bases, J loses 0 bases, and the germline ends lie 9 bases apart. Patients with autoimmune disease history or receiving systemic immunosuppression were excluded from the trial. Peripheral blood for TCR sequencing was drawn from every dose cohort at baseline, at cycle 4 day 1 and at cycle 7 day 1. The samples were taken from a phase I, first-in-human, multicenter, open-label dose-escalation trial of ivuxolimab. Adults with locally advanced or metastatic melanoma, renal cell carcinoma, hepatocellular carcinoma or head and neck squamous cell carcinoma were enrolled in the trial. Before TCR sequencing, CD4+ T cells and CD8+ T cells were sorted from peripheral blood as separate populations.

Genomic DNA was isolated from the sorted cells so that the TCRbeta CDR3 region could be sequenced. The immunoSEQ Assay was used for sequencing of TCRbeta CDR3 regions. TCRdb limited this immuneACCESS table to in-frame rearrangements with V and J called. A share of clones is missing; checked studies link under half to unresolved V genes, and the rest is unexplained. The sample table contains roughly 100,000 clones; only one count was recorded for 85% to 90% of them. About 7% of the sample is in the top ten clones. This TCR was sampled from an adult with an advanced solid tumor such as melanoma, head and neck, liver or kidney cancer. Recombination linked TRBV10-3 to TRBJ2-7; matching of 5 bases hints at TRBD2 as the D gene. The specimen was CD4+ or CD8+ T cells sorted from blood, collected in a trial of the OX40 agonist ivuxolimab. In nucleotide form, the sequence is TGTGCCATCAGTGATCTTAGCGACTCCTACGAGCAGTACTTC. It is translated as CAISDLSDSYEQYF.